What follows are 12 T cell receptor beta chains derived from one specimen sequenced in a study of cytomegalovirus exposure and HLA in healthy donors. The PCR employed 60 Vbeta primers together with 13 Jbeta primers. Data came from immunoSEQ multiplex PCR; TCRdb stores just in-frame clones and leaves some out. The table lists some 95,000 clones, roughly 74% of them singletons. Sequencing was carried out using PBMCs. These receptors were collected from a woman under 30 in good health and CMV-seropositive.

The chain carries TRBV28 and TRBJ2-7; unclear D gene. In germline, CDR1 is MDHEN, CDR2 SYDVKM. V was clipped by 7 bases and J by 0 bases, with 16 bases between them. There are 15 residues in the CDR3. CDR3 sequence (DNA): TGTGCCAGCAACCCCGAGTCGCTGAGCTCCTACGAGCAGTACTTC. Its protein product is CASNPESLSSYEQYF.

The chain employs TRBV6-5 and TRBJ1-1, with 8 bases fitting TRBD1. J lost 5 bases, V lost 6 bases, and 8 bases had no gene match. The CDR3 runs to 14 residues. CDR1 is MNHEY, CDR2 SVGAGI, per germline. The DNA for the CDR3 is TGTGCCAGCAGGTACCAGGGGGCAGGAACTGAAGCTTTCTTT. It specifies CASRYQGAGTEAFF.

The rearrangement joins TRBV4-1 to TRBJ2-3; 8 bases are a match to TRBD1. Germline V CDR1 and CDR2: MGHRA, YSYEKL. V dropped 4 bases and J dropped 3; count of bases not matched to a gene: 15. CDR3 length: 18 amino acids. The CDR3 loop reads CASSLLQGAGPSTDTQYF. CDR3 DNA sequence: TGCGCCAGCAGCCTCCTCCAGGGGGCGGGACCTTCGACAGATACGCAGTATTTT.

This clone was recorded a few times. The gene calls are TRBV15 and TRBJ2-1, with 7 bases that match TRBD1. This CDR3 has 15 residues. CDR1 and CDR2 from the germline V gene are LNHNV and YYDKDF (reference sequence). Trimming removed 4 bases from V and 0 bases from J; junction bases left unmatched: 3. CDR3 bases: TGTGCCACCAGCAAAAACAGGGGCTCCTACAATGAGCAGTTCTTC. This encodes CATSKNRGSYNEQFF.

V is TRBV5-1 and J is TRBJ2-7; D perhaps matches TRBD1 (6 bases). V was pared by 0 bases and J by 0 bases, with 13 bases between. The CDR3 runs to 16 residues. From germline, CDR1 is SGHRS and CDR2 YFSETQ. The CDR3 is CASSLAGQGHSYEQYF. As DNA, the CDR3 is TGCGCCAGCAGCTTGGCCGGGCAGGGACACTCCTACGAGCAGTACTTC.

J is TRBJ1-5 and V is TRBV28; D is uncertain. Deletions cut 2 bases from V and 4 bases from J, with 12 bases between. The germline CDR1 and CDR2 sequences are MDHEN and SYDVKM. The CDR3 is 15 residues long. The CDR3 spells CASSLPPPGNQPQHF. In nucleotides, the CDR3 is TGTGCCAGCAGTTTACCCCCACCGGGGAATCAGCCCCAGCATTTT.

This sequence joins TRBV7-9 and TRBJ2-2, with D perhaps matching TRBD2 (6 bases). V lost 0 bases and J lost 1, with 9 bases in between. Germline V gives CDR1 SEHNR, CDR2 FQNEAQ (reference sequence). The length of the CDR3 is 16 residues. The CDR3 DNA sequence: TGTGCCAGCAGCTTAGCCGGGACTCAGAACACCGGGGAGCTGTTTTTT. Protein product: CASSLAGTQNTGELFF.

A word on this clone: Other DNA sequences in this specimen translate into the identical CDR3. The chain employs TRBV19 and TRBJ1-1; TRBD1 agrees at 7 bases. The V gene end was trimmed by 4 bases and the J gene end by 0 bases; junction bases not matched to a gene: 5. There are 15 residues in the CDR3. Germline V gene sequence: CDR1 LNHDA, CDR2 SQIVND (reference sequence). The CDR3 here is CASSNSGGVNTEAFF. In DNA form, the CDR3 reads TGTGCCAGTAGTAATTCAGGGGGAGTGAACACTGAAGCTTTCTTT.

The V gene is TRBV9, the J gene TRBJ2-1; 9 nucleotides align to TRBD2. The J segment lost 6 bases and the V segment lost 5 bases, leaving 3 bases of the junction unmatched. CDR3 size: 13 residues. Germline-derived CDR1 and CDR2 are SGDLS and YYNGEE. The DNA of the CDR3 is TGTGCCAGCAGTCTAGCGGGAATCAATGAGCAGTTCTTC. As protein: CASSLAGINEQFF.

The rearrangement uses TRBV18 and TRBJ1-4, with D unresolved. The CDR3 contains 14 residues. V lost 3 bases to trimming and J lost 5 bases, with 10 bases between them. Germline CDR1 reads KGHSH; CDR2 reads LQKENI. The CDR3 nucleotides read TGTGCCAGCTCACCGAGAGCCAGGAATGAAAAACTGTTTTTT. Translated, it gives CASSPRARNEKLFF.

The chain recombines TRBV7-8 with TRBJ2-5; 10 bases fit TRBD2. The J call could be wrong; TRBJ2-7 is a better fit for the DNA end. In germline, CDR1 is SGHVS, CDR2 FQNEAQ. The CDR3 length is 14 residues. The CDR3 DNA reads as TGTGCCAGCAGCTCAGGGACTAGCGTCTCCGAGCAGTACTTC. It is translated as CASSSGTSVSEQYF.

The chain employs TRBV2 and TRBJ2-3; a possible D gene is TRBD1 (5 bases). Trimming pared 3 bases from V and 3 bases from J, leaving 10 bases between. Germline V gene sequence: CDR1 SNHLY, CDR2 FYNNEI. The CDR3 loop spans 14 amino acids. CDR3 sequence reads: CASSDRQYTDTQYF. For the CDR3, the DNA is TGTGCCAGCAGTGACCGACAGTATACAGATACGCAGTATTTT. The whole variable domain, filled in from reference TRBV2 and TRBJ2-3, reads EPEVTQTPSHQVTQMGQEVILRCVPISNHLYFYWYRQILGQKVEFLVSFYNNEISEKSEIFDDQFSVERPDGSNFTLKIRSTKLEDSAMYFCASSDRQYTDTQYFGPGTRLTVL.